What follows describes a single TCR beta chain. The sample comes from a study of blood T cell repertoires in COVID-19. On the study more broadly: COVID-19 samples from acute and convalescent phases originated in the United States, Italy and Spain. In each case, the material was cDNA or gDNA derived from T cells, B-cell-depleted T cells, or PBMCs.

V was trimmed by 5 bases and J by 8 bases, leaving 12 bases between them. The CDR3 contains 12 residues. In germline, CDR1 is MNHEY, CDR2 SVGEGT. As handled by the study authors: The authors estimated nucleated cell counts from reference gene primer amplification. The method was immunoSEQ multiplex PCR; TCRdb's version includes in-frame clones alone and lacks a portion of them. That table furnishes V, J and clone size, whereas the DNA furnished D and trimming. Among 200,000 to 300,000 clones listed, over 75% were seen once. The sequence was collected from a human donor in a cohort sampled during active COVID-19. The sample consisted of peripheral blood. V gene TRBV6-2 or TRBV6-3 combines with J gene TRBJ1-2; D remains unclear. The CDR3 region has the DNA TGTGCCAGCAGTAGAGGGCGAGGAGGCTACACCTTC. It specifies CASSRGRGGYTF.